The entry that follows covers one T cell receptor beta chain sequence. In this sample, this clonotype turned up once. Its specific antigen is unknown. A junction end diverges from the germline sequence, so it may reflect a read error. The data derive from a study of CD8 T cells in Susac syndrome (dated by TCRdb to the late 2010s). Broadly, across the study: Whether CD8+ T cell activation and differentiation in Susac syndrome was antigen driven was tested using repertoire sequencing.

Peripheral blood CD8+ and CD4+ T cells from healthy donors, Susac syndrome patients and multiple sclerosis patients were profiled by high-throughput TCR beta sequencing. Treatment-naive patients with stable or active relapsing-remitting disease fulfilling revised McDonald criteria were used as multiple sclerosis controls. CD8+ TEMRA cells were enriched by FACS, while bulk CD8+ and CD4+ T cells were purified by magnetic negative isolation. Blood was drawn into EDTA tubes, processed within 24 hours, and PBMCs were isolated by density gradient centrifugation. PBMCs intended for TCR sequencing were cryopreserved in liquid nitrogen and were subsequently thawed in a 37 degrees C water bath. Purity of sorted or isolated CD4+, CD8+ and CD8+ TEMRA cells was at least 90%. On the study overall, not on this receptor specifically: The study acknowledged that relatively few individuals were included in the TCR sequencing and HLA analysis.

RNA was extracted using the RNeasy kit, and about 0.45 to 1 microgram was reverse transcribed with random hexamers. The immunoSEQ multiplex PCR assay, which covers 54 Vbeta and 13 Jbeta segments, was used to amplify TCR beta CDR3 regions. PCR amplification bias was corrected using a synthetic template baseline for primer optimization and computational correction. The original pipeline was this. Reads were annotated to V, D and J genes per IMGT and analyzed with immunoSEQ Analyzer, keeping only productive sequences. Clonality was calculated as one minus the Shannon entropy normalized by log2 of the number of productive unique sequences. For each patient and control, public and private clones were evaluated within the 100 most prevalent clones. A clone was defined as Susac-specific if it was absent from the healthy and MS cohorts, from over a thousand published viral clones and from other ImmuneACCESS disease sequences. The public reads were reanalyzed by TCRdb: fastp trimming at Q25, MiXCR alignment, in-frame beta chains only. Records with the same CDR3 protein are collapsed into one entry carrying the most frequent genes and DNA. Here the V and J calls rest on TCRdb's processing, not on the authors' analysis. For this sample there are about 150,000 distinct CDR3 sequences; about 95% appear just once. The ten most abundant clones make up 0.11% of the sample.

The cysteine opens and the phenylalanine closes a CDR3 of 15 amino acids. The sequence is cut down to CDR3 DNA, 45 bases in frame from base 1. CDR1 and CDR2 (MRHNA, SNTAGT) derive from the germline V gene. This chain is built from TRBV6-4 and TRBJ1-2, with 7 bases matching TRBD1. Source material: CD4+ T cells from PBMCs. This clonotype was sampled from a human donor with multiple sclerosis. In nucleotide form, the sequence is TGTGCCAGCAGTGAAGGGACAGTTTTTCCCTATGGCTATACCTTC. It encodes CASSEGTVFPYGYTF.